This is a list of T cell receptor beta chains from one sample in a study of CD8 T cells in Susac syndrome. TCRdb re-derived calls from the immunoSEQ multiplex PCR reads in MiXCR, one entry per CDR3 protein. Found here are a few hundred thousand distinct CDR3 sequences, 80% to 95% of them singletons; the top ten hold 0.1% to 0.15%. What was sequenced was CD8+ T cells from PBMCs. The receptors were gathered from a human donor with multiple sclerosis. Each CDR3 is given with its conserved first and last residue. Each record gives: D gene, J gene, V gene, clone size, CDR3 DNA, CDR3 protein. A D gene is named only where the DNA matches it firmly. Expanded clones are given a class, and other clones once, few, many or no size at all.

D: .
J: TRBJ1-5
V: TRBV11-3
size: few
DNA: TGTGCCAGCAGCTGGACAGTTAATCAGCCCCAGCATTTT
CDR3: CASSWTVNQPQHF

D: .
J: TRBJ2-3
V: TRBV11-2
size: .
DNA: TGTGCCAGCAGCTTCCGTTTCCTCACAGATACGCAGTATTTT
CDR3: CASSFRFLTDTQYF

D: TRBD2
J: TRBJ2-5
V: TRBV5-6
size: .
DNA: TGTGCCAGCAGCTCTAGCGGAGGGTACCAAGAGACCCAGTACTTC
CDR3: CASSSSGGYQETQYF

D: TRBD2
J: TRBJ2-1
V: TRBV28
size: .
DNA: TGTGCCAGCAGTTTAGGACTAGCGGGGAGCTCCTACAATGAGCAGTTCTTC
CDR3: CASSLGLAGSSYNEQFF

D: .
J: TRBJ1-5
V: TRBV30
size: .
DNA: TGTGCCTGGAGTCGGCAGGGGCACAATCAGCCCCAGCATTTT
CDR3: CAWSRQGHNQPQHF

D: TRBD2
J: TRBJ2-2
V: TRBV5-6
size: .
DNA: TGTGCCAGCAGCTTGTTGCGGGGGGGCAGCGGGGAGCTGTTTTTT
CDR3: CASSLLRGGSGELFF

D: .
J: TRBJ2-7
V: TRBV12-3/TRBV12-4
size: few
DNA: TGTGCCAGCAGTTTGGGCCGCCCTATGGCGGAGAGATCCTACGAGCAGTACTTC
CDR3: CASSLGRPMAERSYEQYF

D: .
J: TRBJ2-7
V: TRBV11-2
size: .
DNA: TGTGCCAGCAGCTTAGCGTTCCCCTACGAGCAGTACTTC
CDR3: CASSLAFPYEQYF

D: .
J: TRBJ2-2
V: TRBV3-1
size: .
DNA: TGTGCCAGCAGCGCCACCCCGGGACTTAGCATGAAGTACACCGGGGAGCTGTTTTTT
CDR3: CASSATPGLSMKYTGELFF

D: .
J: TRBJ2-7
V: TRBV27
size: .
DNA: TGTGCCAGCAGTGCTGGGGCCGCCACCTACGAGCAGTACTTC
CDR3: CASSAGAATYEQYF

D: .
J: TRBJ2-5
V: TRBV25-1
size: .
DNA: TGTGCCAGCAGTCCGCTTTCCCGGGGGCTGGAAGAGACCCAGTACTTC
CDR3: CASSPLSRGLEETQYF

D: .
J: TRBJ1-1
V: TRBV7-9
size: .
DNA: TGTGCCAGCAGCTTGGGTGAATTCATGAACACTGAAGCTTTCTTT
CDR3: CASSLGEFMNTEAFF

D: .
J: TRBJ1-2
V: TRBV12-3/TRBV12-4
size: .
DNA: TGTGCCAGCAGCCCCGGGACCATCGGTGGCTACACCTTC
CDR3: CASSPGTIGGYTF

D: .
J: TRBJ2-1
V: TRBV10-3
size: .
DNA: TGTGCCATCAGTGAGTCGGCTGAATACAATGAGCAGTTCTTC
CDR3: CAISESAEYNEQFF

D: .
J: TRBJ2-7
V: TRBV4-1
size: .
DNA: TGCGCCAGCAGCCACCACCCCGCCTACGAGCAGTACTTC
CDR3: CASSHHPAYEQYF

D: TRBD1
J: TRBJ1-1
V: TRBV5-1
size: .
DNA: TGCGCCAGCTCCCCCGGGGACAGGGGATCCGCTGAAGCTTTCTTT
CDR3: CASSPGDRGSAEAFF

D: .
J: TRBJ2-5
V: TRBV7-7
size: .
DNA: TGTGCTAGCAGCCCGGGAAGTTTGGAGACCCAGTACTTC
CDR3: CASSPGSLETQYF

D: TRBD1
J: TRBJ1-2
V: TRBV29-1
size: .
DNA: TGCAGCGCCGGTCCGGGACAGGGTAAGGGATCATCAGACTATGGCTACACCTTC
CDR3: CSAGPGQGKGSSDYGYTF

D: TRBD2
J: TRBJ2-1
V: TRBV20-1
size: once
DNA: TGCAGTGCTGGGGGACTAGCGGGGGGGTCCGAGGGTTACAATGAGCAGTTCTTC
CDR3: CSAGGLAGGSEGYNEQFF

D: .
J: TRBJ1-2
V: TRBV9
size: .
DNA: TGTGCCAGCAGGAACGATGCAGCCTATGGCTACACCTTC
CDR3: CASRNDAAYGYTF

D: TRBD2
J: TRBJ2-3
V: TRBV29-1
size: .
DNA: TGCAGCGTTGAACTAGCGGGGGGGCCTCATCCAGGCTCAGATACGCAGTATTTT
CDR3: CSVELAGGPHPGSDTQYF

D: .
J: TRBJ2-1
V: TRBV6-1
size: .
DNA: TGTGCCAGCAGTGGGGGGGACGGGGCTTTTCTCCATTCCAATGAGCAGTTCTTC
CDR3: CASSGGDGAFLHSNEQFF

D: .
J: TRBJ1-1
V: TRBV5-4
size: .
DNA: TGTGCCAGCAGCTTGGCCGTGGGGGAAGCTTTCTTT
CDR3: CASSLAVGEAFF

D: .
J: TRBJ1-1
V: TRBV13
size: .
DNA: TGTGCCAGCAGCACACCGGGACCTATGAACACTGAAGCTTTCTTT
CDR3: CASSTPGPMNTEAFF

D: .
J: TRBJ1-1
V: TRBV12-3/TRBV12-4
size: once
DNA: TGTGCCAGCAGTAAGGGGTACACTGAAGCTTTCTTT
CDR3: CASSKGYTEAFF

D: .
J: TRBJ1-4
V: TRBV25-1
size: .
DNA: TGTGCCAGCACCACGGGGAGGGGGGATAATGAAAAACTGTTTTTT
CDR3: CASTTGRGDNEKLFF

D: .
J: TRBJ2-7
V: TRBV11-3
size: .
DNA: TGTGCCAGCAGCTTAGATCACCGGGCCCGAACGAGAAAGCAGTACTTC
CDR3: CASSLDHRARTRKQYF